The 8 T cell receptor beta chains below come from one sample, sequenced in a study of neurological immune-mediated disorders. TCRdb re-derived calls from the 5' RACE reads in MiXCR, one entry per CDR3 protein. The sample includes 27,000 or so distinct CDR3 sequences, around 16% of them seen just once. Sequencing was carried out using PBMCs. The receptors were gathered from a man aged 65-85 years in good health.

This clonotype was detected many times. This chain joins TRBV7-7 and TRBJ2-2; D uncertain. With 4 bases removed from V and 3 bases from J, the gap between germline ends came to 9 bases. Germline CDR1 is SSHAT and CDR2 is FNYEAQ (reference sequence). The CDR3 length is 14 residues. CDR3 residues: CASSSGFDTGELFF. CDR3 nucleotide sequence: TGTGCCAGCAGCTCCGGGTTTGACACCGGGGAGCTGTTTTTT.

Many counts were recorded for this clonotype. The chain combines TRBV12-3 or TRBV12-4 with TRBJ2-3; D tentatively reads TRBD1 or TRBD2 (5 bases each). CDR3 length: 17 amino acids. V gave up 7 bases and J gave up 6 bases, with 26 bases separating them. The CDR3 DNA reads TGTGCCAGCAACCCACTCGGACGAGGGGCGGGCGGGGATACGCAGTATTTT. Its protein product is CASNPLGRGAGGDTQYF.

This clonotype was detected ten times or more. V is TRBV6-5 and J is TRBJ1-1, with TRBD1 as a possible D gene (5 bases). Germline values: CDR1 MNHEY, CDR2 SVGAGI. V was trimmed by 6 bases and J by 2 bases, leaving 22 bases between them. The CDR3 length is 17 residues. CDR3 in DNA: TGTGCCAGCAGCCCCGGGGGGGGAGACGGCCTAAACACTGAAGCTTTCTTT. This codes for CASSPGGGDGLNTEAFF.

In its sample, this clonotype was seen many times. The chain links TRBV7-2 to TRBJ1-1; D gene unclear. Germline V gene lookup returns CDR1 SGHTA and CDR2 FQGNSA. Trimming shortened V by 1 base and J by 5 bases, and 17 bases separated the two germline ends. The CDR3 loop spans 16 amino acids. Here the CDR3 reads CASSLVMGQVFTEAFF. The CDR3 nucleotides read TGTGCCAGCAGCTTAGTGATGGGTCAGGTCTTTACTGAAGCTTTCTTT.

This clonotype was counted ten times or more. The chain joins TRBV24-1 to TRBJ1-2; a possible D gene is TRBD1 (6 bases). This CDR3 is built from 13 residues. Germline loops: CDR1 KGHDR, CDR2 SFDVKD. V lost 4 bases to trimming and J lost 2 bases, with 7 bases between them. The CDR3 here is CATSDTGNYGYTF. CDR3 DNA sequence: TGTGCCACCAGTGACACAGGGAACTATGGCTACACCTTC.

This clonotype was observed many times. The rearrangement links TRBV4-3 to TRBJ2-3, with D perhaps assigned TRBD1 or TRBD2 (5 bases each). Between the trimmed V and J ends, which lost 1 base and 5 bases, there was a span of 16 bases. The CDR3 consists of 16 residues. The germline V gene encodes CDR1 LGHNA and CDR2 YSLEER. The CDR3 loop is CASSQGLRMGEDTQYF. For the CDR3, the DNA is TGCGCCAGCAGCCAAGGTTTGCGGATGGGGGAAGATACGCAGTATTTT.

To note about this clonotype: At one of its ends the junction is not consistent with the germline gene, which may arise from a read error. The V gene is TRBV20-1, the J gene TRBJ2-3; D may correspond to TRBD1 or TRBD2 (7 bases each). Germline CDR1 and CDR2: DFQATT and SNEGSKA (reference sequence). The CDR3 contains 14 residues. The CDR3 protein is CSAQGGGGTYTQYF. CDR3 nucleotides: TGCAGTGCCCAGGGGGGGGGCGGCACATATACGCAGTATTTT.

In this sample, this clonotype turned up once. The rearrangement uses TRBV7-9 and TRBJ2-4; 7 bases line up with TRBD2. This CDR3 is 14 amino acids long. Germline V gene lookup returns CDR1 SEHNR and CDR2 FQNEAQ (reference sequence). Trimming removed 1 base from V and 8 bases from J; junction bases left unmatched: 5. The CDR3: CASSLGLAGDIQYF. The CDR3 bases are TGTGCCAGCAGCTTAGGACTAGCCGGGGACATTCAGTACTTC.